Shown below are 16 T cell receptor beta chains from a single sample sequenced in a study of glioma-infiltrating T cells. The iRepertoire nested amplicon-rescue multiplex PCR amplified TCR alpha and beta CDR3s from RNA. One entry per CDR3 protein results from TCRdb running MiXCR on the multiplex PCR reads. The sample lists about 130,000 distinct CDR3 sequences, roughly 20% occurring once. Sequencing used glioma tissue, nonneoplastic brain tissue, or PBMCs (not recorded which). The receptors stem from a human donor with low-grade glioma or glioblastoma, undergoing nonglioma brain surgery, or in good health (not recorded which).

The CDR3 reads CSAAFSGAVYEQYF. CDR3 nucleotides: TGCAGCGCTGCCTTTTCGGGGGCAGTCTACGAGCAGTACTTC. The gene calls are TRBV29-1 and TRBJ2-7; D tentatively reads TRBD1 or TRBD2 (6 bases each). Germline CDR1 and CDR2: SQVTM and ANQGSEA. Between the trimmed V and J ends, which lost 7 bases and 3 bases, there was a span of 19 bases. The CDR3 spans 14 residues.

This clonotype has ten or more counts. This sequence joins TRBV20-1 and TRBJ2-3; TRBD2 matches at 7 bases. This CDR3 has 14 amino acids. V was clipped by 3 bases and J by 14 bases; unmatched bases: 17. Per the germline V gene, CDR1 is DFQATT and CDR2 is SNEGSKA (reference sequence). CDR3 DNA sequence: TGCAGTGCTAGGAATCTAGCGGTGTATCCACGCAGGTATTTT. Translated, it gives CSARNLAVYPRRYF.

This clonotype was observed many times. The CDR3 DNA reads TGTGCCAGCTCACCACCGAGACAGGGTCAAGATACGCAGTATTTT. Its translation is CASSPPRQGQDTQYF. The chain joins TRBV18 to TRBJ2-3, with 7 bases that match TRBD1. V was pared by 0 bases and J by 5 bases, with 5 bases of the junction left unmatched. CDR3 size: 15 residues. Looked up from germline, CDR1 is KGHSH and CDR2 is LQKENI.

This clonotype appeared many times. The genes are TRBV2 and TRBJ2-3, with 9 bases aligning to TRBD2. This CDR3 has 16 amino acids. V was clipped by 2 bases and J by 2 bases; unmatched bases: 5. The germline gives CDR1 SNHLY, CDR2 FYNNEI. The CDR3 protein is CASSERGLAPTDTQYF. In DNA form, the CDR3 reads TGTGCCAGCAGTGAACGAGGACTAGCGCCCACAGATACGCAGTATTTT.

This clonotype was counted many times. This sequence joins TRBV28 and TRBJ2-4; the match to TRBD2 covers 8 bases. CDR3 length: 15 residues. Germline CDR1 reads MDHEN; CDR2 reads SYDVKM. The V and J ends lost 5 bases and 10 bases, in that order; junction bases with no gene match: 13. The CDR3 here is CASSPRTSRSRIQYF. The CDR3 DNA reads TGTGCCAGCAGTCCAAGGACTAGCCGAAGTAGGATTCAGTACTTC.

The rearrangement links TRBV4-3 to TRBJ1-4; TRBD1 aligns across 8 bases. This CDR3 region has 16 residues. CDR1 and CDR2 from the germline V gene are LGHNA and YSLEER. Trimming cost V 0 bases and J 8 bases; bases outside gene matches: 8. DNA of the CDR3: TGCGCCAGCAGCCAAGACGGTAGGGCAGGGGGCGAAAAACTGTTTTTT. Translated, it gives CASSQDGRAGGEKLFF.

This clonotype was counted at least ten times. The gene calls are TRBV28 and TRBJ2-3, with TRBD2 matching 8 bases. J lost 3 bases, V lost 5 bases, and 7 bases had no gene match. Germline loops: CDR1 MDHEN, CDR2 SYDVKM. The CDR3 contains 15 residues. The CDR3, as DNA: TGTGCCAGCAGTCCGACACTAGCGGAGACAGATACGCAGTATTTT. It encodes CASSPTLAETDTQYF.

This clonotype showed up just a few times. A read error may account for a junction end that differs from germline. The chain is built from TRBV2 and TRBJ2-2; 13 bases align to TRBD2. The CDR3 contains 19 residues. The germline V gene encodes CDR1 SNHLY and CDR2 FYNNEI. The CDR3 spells CASREVGLAGVRGQGELFF. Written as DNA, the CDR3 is TGTGCCAGCAGGGAAGTAGGACTAGCGGGAGTCAGGGGTCAAGGGGAGCTGTTTTTT.

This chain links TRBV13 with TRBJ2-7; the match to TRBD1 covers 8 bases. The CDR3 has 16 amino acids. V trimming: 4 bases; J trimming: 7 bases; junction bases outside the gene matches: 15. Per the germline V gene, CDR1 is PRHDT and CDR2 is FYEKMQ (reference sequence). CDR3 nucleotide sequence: TGTGCCAGCAGCTCCACCCTACAGGGGGAAGTTAGGGAGCAGTACTTC. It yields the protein CASSSTLQGEVREQYF. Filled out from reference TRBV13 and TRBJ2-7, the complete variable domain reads AAGVIQSPRHLIKEKRETATLKCYPIPRHDTVYWYQQGPGQDPQFLISFYEKMQSDKGSIPDRFSAQQFSDYHSELNMSSLELGDSALYFCASSSTLQGEVREQYFGPGTRLTVT.

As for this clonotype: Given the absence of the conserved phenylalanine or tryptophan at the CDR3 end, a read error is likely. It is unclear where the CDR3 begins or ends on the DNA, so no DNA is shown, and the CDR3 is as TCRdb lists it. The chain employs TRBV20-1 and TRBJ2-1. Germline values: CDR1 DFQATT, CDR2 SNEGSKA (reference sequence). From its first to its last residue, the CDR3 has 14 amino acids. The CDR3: CSAPLEVYTNERFL.

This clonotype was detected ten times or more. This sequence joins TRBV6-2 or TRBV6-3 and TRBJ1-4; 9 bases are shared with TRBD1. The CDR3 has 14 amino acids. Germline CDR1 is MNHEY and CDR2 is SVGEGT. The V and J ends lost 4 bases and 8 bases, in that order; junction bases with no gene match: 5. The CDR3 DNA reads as TGTGCCAGCAGTTCCGACAGGGGGAAAGAAAAACTGTTTTTT. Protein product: CASSSDRGKEKLFF.

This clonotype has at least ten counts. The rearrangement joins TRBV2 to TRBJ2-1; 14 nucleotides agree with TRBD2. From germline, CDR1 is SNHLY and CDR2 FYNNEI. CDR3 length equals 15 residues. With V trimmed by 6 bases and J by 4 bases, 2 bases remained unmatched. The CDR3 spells CASRRLAGGYNEQFF. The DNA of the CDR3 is TGTGCCAGCAGGAGACTAGCGGGAGGGTACAATGAGCAGTTCTTC.

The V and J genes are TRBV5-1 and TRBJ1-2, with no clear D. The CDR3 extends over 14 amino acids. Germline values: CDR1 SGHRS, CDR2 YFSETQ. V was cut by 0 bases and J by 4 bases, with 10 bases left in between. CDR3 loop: CASSLGPTSYGYTF. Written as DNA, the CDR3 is TGCGCCAGCAGCTTGGGACCAACTAGCTATGGCTACACCTTC.

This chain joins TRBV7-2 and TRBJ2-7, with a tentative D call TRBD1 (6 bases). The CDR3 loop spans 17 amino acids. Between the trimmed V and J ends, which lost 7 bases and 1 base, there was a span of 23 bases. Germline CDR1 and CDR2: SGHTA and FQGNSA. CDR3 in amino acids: CASTTGPNRARSYEQYF. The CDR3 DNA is TGTGCCAGCACCACTGGCCCCAACAGGGCGAGATCCTACGAGCAGTACTTC.

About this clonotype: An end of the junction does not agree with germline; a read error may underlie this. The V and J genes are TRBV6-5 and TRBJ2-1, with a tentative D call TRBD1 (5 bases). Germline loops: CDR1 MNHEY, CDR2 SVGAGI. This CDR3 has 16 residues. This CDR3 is CASSYRTQRQKNEQSF. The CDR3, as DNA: TGTGCCAGCAGTTACAGGACCCAGAGACAGAAGAATGAGCAGTCCTTC.

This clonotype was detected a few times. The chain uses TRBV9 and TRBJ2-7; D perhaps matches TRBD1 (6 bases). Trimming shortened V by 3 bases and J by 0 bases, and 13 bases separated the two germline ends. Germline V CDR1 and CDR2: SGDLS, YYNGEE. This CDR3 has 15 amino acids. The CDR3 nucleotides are TGTGCCAGCAGCGCCGGGACACTGAGCTCCTACGAGCAGTACTTC. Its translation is CASSAGTLSSYEQYF.